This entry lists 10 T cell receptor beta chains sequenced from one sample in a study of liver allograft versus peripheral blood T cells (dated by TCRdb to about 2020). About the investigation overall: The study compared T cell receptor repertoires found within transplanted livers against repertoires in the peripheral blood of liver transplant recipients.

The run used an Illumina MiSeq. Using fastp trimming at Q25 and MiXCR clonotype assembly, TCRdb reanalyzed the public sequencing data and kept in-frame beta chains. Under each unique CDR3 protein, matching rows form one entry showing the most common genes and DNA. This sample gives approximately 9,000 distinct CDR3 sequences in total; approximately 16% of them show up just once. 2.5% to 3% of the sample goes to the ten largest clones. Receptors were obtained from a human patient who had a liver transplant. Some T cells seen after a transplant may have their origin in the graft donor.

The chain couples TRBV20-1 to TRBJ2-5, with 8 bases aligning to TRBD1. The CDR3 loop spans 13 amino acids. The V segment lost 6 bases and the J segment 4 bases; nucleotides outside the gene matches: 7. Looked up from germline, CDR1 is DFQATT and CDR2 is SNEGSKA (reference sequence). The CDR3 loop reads CSAEGTGGETQYF. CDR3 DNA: TGCAGTGCAGAGGGGACAGGAGGAGAGACCCAGTACTTC.

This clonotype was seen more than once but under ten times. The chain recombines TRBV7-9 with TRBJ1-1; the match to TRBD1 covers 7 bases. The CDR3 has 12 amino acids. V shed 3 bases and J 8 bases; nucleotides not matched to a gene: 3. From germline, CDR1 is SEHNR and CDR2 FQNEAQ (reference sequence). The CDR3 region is CASSLGQKEAFF. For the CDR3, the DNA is TGTGCCAGCAGCTTGGGACAGAAAGAAGCTTTCTTT.

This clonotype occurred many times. CDR3 amino acids: CASNRLAGSNEQFF. For the CDR3, the DNA is TGTGCCAGTAACCGACTAGCGGGGAGCAATGAGCAGTTCTTC. V gene TRBV6-2 or TRBV6-3 combines with J gene TRBJ2-1; 11 nucleotides align to TRBD2. This CDR3 contains 14 residues. The germline CDR1 and CDR2 sequences are MNHEY and SVGEGT. Unmatched junction bases numbered 7, after V lost 9 bases and J lost 6 bases.

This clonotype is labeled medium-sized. In nucleotides, the CDR3 is TGTGCCAGCACTGTTAGGGGCGATACAGGGAATTCACCCCTCCACTTT. It encodes CASTVRGDTGNSPLHF. This sequence joins TRBV6-5 and TRBJ1-6; weak D call: TRBD1 (6 bases). Germline lookup yields CDR1 MNHEY and CDR2 SVGAGI. With 7 bases removed from V and 7 bases from J, the gap between germline ends came to 20 bases. The CDR3 has 16 residues.

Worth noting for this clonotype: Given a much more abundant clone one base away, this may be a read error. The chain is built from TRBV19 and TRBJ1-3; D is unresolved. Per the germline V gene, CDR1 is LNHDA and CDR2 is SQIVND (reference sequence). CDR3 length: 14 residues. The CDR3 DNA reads TGTGCCACTAAGACCGGGCGCGCTGGAGACACCATATATTTT. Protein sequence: CATKTGRAGDTIYF.

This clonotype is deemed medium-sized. The CDR3 loop reads CASTRAGGTGELFF. The CDR3 DNA sequence: TGTGCCAGTACCAGGGCAGGGGGGACCGGGGAGCTGTTTTTT. The chain couples TRBV19 to TRBJ2-2; TRBD1 is a possible D gene (7 bases). The germline CDR1 and CDR2 sequences are LNHDA and SQIVND (reference sequence). The V gene lost 7 bases and the J gene lost 5 bases, with 14 bases spanning the gap. This CDR3 is built from 14 residues. The whole variable domain, remainder taken from reference TRBV19 and TRBJ2-2, is DGGITQSPKYLFRKEGQNVTLSCEQNLNHDAMYWYRQDPGQGLRLIYYSQIVNDFQKGDIAEGYSVSREKKESFPLTVTSAQKNPTAFYLCASTRAGGTGELFFGEGSRLTVL.

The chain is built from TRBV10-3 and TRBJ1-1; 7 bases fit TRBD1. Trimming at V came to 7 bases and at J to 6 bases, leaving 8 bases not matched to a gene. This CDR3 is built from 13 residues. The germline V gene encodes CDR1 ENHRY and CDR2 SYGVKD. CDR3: CAINDREGAEAFF. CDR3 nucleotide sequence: TGTGCCATCAATGACAGGGAAGGGGCTGAAGCTTTCTTT.

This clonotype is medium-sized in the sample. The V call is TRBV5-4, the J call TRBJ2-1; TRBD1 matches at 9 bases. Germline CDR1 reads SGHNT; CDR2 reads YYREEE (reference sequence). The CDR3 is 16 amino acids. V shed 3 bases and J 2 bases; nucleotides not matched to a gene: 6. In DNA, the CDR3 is TGTGCCAGCAGCTCCGGGACAGGGAAACCCTACAATGAGCAGTTCTTC. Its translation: CASSSGTGKPYNEQFF.

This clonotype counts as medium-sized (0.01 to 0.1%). The CDR3 DNA sequence: TGTGCCATCAGTGGCTTCACAGGGCCCAGCTCCTACAATGAGCAGTTCTTC. Translation: CAISGFTGPSSYNEQFF. The chain links TRBV10-3 to TRBJ2-1; D possibly corresponds to TRBD1 (6 bases). The CDR3 is made up of 17 amino acids. The V and J ends lost 4 bases and 0 bases respectively, with 16 bases between them. Germline assignment: CDR1 ENHRY and CDR2 SYGVKD.

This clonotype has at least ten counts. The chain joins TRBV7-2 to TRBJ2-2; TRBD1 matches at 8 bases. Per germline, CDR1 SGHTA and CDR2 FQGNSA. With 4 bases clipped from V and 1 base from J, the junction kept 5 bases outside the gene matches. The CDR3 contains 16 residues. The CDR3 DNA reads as TGTGCCAGCAGCTACGGACAGGGCCGGAACACCGGGGAGCTGTTTTTT. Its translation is CASSYGQGRNTGELFF.